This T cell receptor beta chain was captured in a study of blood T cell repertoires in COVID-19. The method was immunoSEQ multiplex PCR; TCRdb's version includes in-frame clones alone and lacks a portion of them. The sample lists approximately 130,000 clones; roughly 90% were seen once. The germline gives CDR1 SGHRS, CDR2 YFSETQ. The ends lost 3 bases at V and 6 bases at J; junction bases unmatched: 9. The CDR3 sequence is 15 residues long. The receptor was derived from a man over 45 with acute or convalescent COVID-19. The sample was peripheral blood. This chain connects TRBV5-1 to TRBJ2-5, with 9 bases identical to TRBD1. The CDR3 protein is CASSYSTGGRKTQYF. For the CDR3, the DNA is TGCGCCAGCAGCTACTCGACAGGGGGTAGAAAGACCCAGTACTTC.